The 17 T cell receptor beta chains reported below all come from one sample, sequenced in a study of T cell responses to AZD1222 COVID-19 vaccine. The protocol was immunoSEQ multiplex PCR, while the TCRdb copy is restricted to in-frame clones and leaves out a portion. The repertoire holds about 150,000 clones, with roughly 86% as singletons. Sequences were derived from peripheral blood, sampled 28 days after the second AZD1222 dose. The source is an adult who received the AZD1222 COVID-19 vaccine.

The chain employs TRBV11-2 and TRBJ2-5, with TRBD2 identical over 8 bases. V shed 1 base, J shed 1 base, and the junction held 5 bases outside the gene matches. CDR1 and CDR2 from the germline V gene are SGHAT and FQNNGV. CDR3 length: 16 amino acids. For the CDR3, the DNA is TGTGCCAGCAGCTTAGGCCCAGCGGGAGTCCAAGAGACCCAGTACTTC. As protein: CASSLGPAGVQETQYF. Combining the CDR3 with reference TRBV11-2 and TRBJ2-5 gives the whole variable domain EAGVAQSPRYKIIEKRQSVAFWCNPISGHATLYWYQQILGQGPKLLIQFQNNGVVDDSQLPKDRFSAERLKGVDSTLKIQPAKLEDSAVYLCASSLGPAGVQETQYFGPGTRLLVL.

This chain joins TRBV12-3 or TRBV12-4 and TRBJ2-7; no clear D gene. This CDR3 is built from 11 residues. Trimming stripped 8 bases from V and 5 bases from J, with 10 bases between. The CDR3 DNA reads TGTGCCAGCGGTCAGATGAACGAGCAGTACTTC. Its protein product is CASGQMNEQYF.

This chain joins TRBV5-1 and TRBJ1-4; D is uncertain. V gave up 4 bases and J gave up 0 bases, with 19 bases separating them. CDR1 is SGHRS and CDR2 is YFSETQ in the germline V gene. The CDR3 contains 18 residues. CDR3 region: CASSPRGMGDATNEKLFF. The CDR3, as DNA: TGCGCCAGCAGCCCCCGGGGTATGGGCGACGCAACTAATGAAAAACTGTTTTTT.

The rearrangement links TRBV6-1 to TRBJ2-3; tentative D call: TRBD2 (5 bases). The V end lost 1 base, the J end lost 0 bases, and 17 bases lay between the germline ends. Germline CDR1 MNHNS, CDR2 SASEGT. This CDR3 contains 18 residues. CDR3: CASSEGTSVLASTDTQYF. CDR3 nucleotide sequence: TGTGCCAGCAGTGAAGGTACTTCGGTGCTAGCTAGCACAGATACGCAGTATTTT.

The V call is TRBV9, the J call TRBJ2-1; TRBD2 is a possible D gene (7 bases). This CDR3 region has 13 residues. The V and J ends lost 3 bases and 8 bases respectively, with 12 bases between them. Germline V gene lookup returns CDR1 SGDLS and CDR2 YYNGEE. The DNA for the CDR3 is TGTGCCAGCAGCGGCCGGGGGGCAGATGAGCAGTTCTTC. Encoded protein: CASSGRGADEQFF.

This clone was seen just once. V usage is TRBV7-2 and J usage is TRBJ2-7, with TRBD2 identical over 10 bases. V trimming: 5 bases; J trimming: 7 bases; junction bases outside the gene matches: 14. This CDR3 is 16 amino acids long. Germline CDR1 SGHTA, CDR2 FQGNSA. The CDR3 reads CASSPGGTAGGLEQYF. In nucleotides, the CDR3 is TGTGCCAGCAGCCCCGGGGGGACAGCGGGAGGGCTTGAGCAGTACTTC.

The rearrangement links TRBV3-1 (or the pseudogene TRBV3-2) to TRBJ1-5; D is undetermined. This CDR3 has 13 amino acids. The germline V gene encodes CDR1 LGHDT and CDR2 YNNKEL (reference sequence). V lost 5 bases and J lost 7, with 12 bases in between. Here the CDR3 reads CASSDTALQPQHF. CDR3 nucleotides: TGTGCCAGCAGCGACACCGCTCTCCAGCCCCAGCATTTT.

The V and J genes are TRBV30 and TRBJ2-7; D ambiguous. The V and J ends lost 5 bases and 7 bases respectively, with 15 bases between them. Germline V gene sequence: CDR1 GTSNPN, CDR2 SVGIG (reference sequence). CDR3 size: 12 residues. The CDR3 region has the DNA TGTGCCTGGGATAATCAGTCGAGGGAGCAGTACTTC. Encoded protein: CAWDNQSREQYF. The variable domain in full, completed from reference TRBV30 and TRBJ2-7, reads SQTIHQWPATLVQPVGSPLSLECTVEGTSNPNLYWYRQAAGRGLQLLFYSVGIGQISSEVPQNLSASRPQDRQFILSSKKLLLSDSGFYLCAWDNQSREQYFGPGTRLTVT.

The chain carries TRBV6-5 and TRBJ2-3; unclear D gene. The CDR3 covers 14 residues. The germline V and J ends were trimmed by 6 bases and 1 base, with 11 bases remaining between them. Germline V lookup: CDR1 MNHEY, CDR2 SVGAGI. CDR3 nucleotides: TGTGCCAGCAGCCGTCCACGGGGCACAGATACGCAGTATTTT. Its translation is CASSRPRGTDTQYF.

CDR3 DNA: TGTGCCTGGAGTAGCTGGACACCCAAGGGTTACAATGAGCAGTTCTTC. The encoded protein is CAWSSWTPKGYNEQFF. V gene TRBV30 combines with J gene TRBJ2-1; tentative D call: TRBD1 (5 bases). V was pared by 2 bases and J by 4 bases, with 18 bases between. This CDR3 has 16 residues. Germline assignment: CDR1 GTSNPN and CDR2 SVGIG (reference sequence).

This chain links TRBV6-5 with TRBJ1-1; D perhaps matches TRBD1 (6 bases). Deletions cut 5 bases from V and 5 bases from J, with 12 bases between. The CDR3 has 13 residues. The V gene's germline CDR1 is MNHEY and CDR2 SVGAGI. CDR3 residues: CASSRRQVTEAFF. CDR3 sequence (DNA): TGTGCCAGCAGTCGCAGACAGGTGACTGAAGCTTTCTTT.

The rearrangement links TRBV2 to TRBJ2-5; perhaps TRBD1 as D (6 bases). V gave up 5 bases and J gave up 12 bases, with 13 bases separating them. CDR1 is SNHLY and CDR2 is FYNNEI in the germline V gene. The CDR3 spans 11 residues. The CDR3 coding sequence is TGTGCCAGCAGTCAGACAGGTCCGGAGTACTTC. Amino acid sequence: CASSQTGPEYF.

The rearrangement joins TRBV28 to TRBJ1-1, with D possibly matching TRBD1 (6 bases). Germline values: CDR1 MDHEN, CDR2 SYDVKM. Trimming removed 9 bases from V and 5 bases from J, with 19 bases in between. The CDR3 is 14 residues long. The CDR3 bases are TGTGCCAGTCTGGACAGACTACTTAAGACTGAAGCTTTCTTT. It yields the protein CASLDRLLKTEAFF.

This chain joins TRBV30 and TRBJ1-5; D possibly corresponds to TRBD1 (6 bases). Deletions cut 4 bases from V and 0 bases from J, with 10 bases between. Germline V lookup: CDR1 GTSNPN, CDR2 SVGIG (reference sequence). This CDR3 spans 14 amino acids. CDR3 amino acids: CAWNSRGSNQPQHF. The DNA of the CDR3 is TGTGCCTGGAATTCCAGGGGTAGCAATCAGCCCCAGCATTTT.

This clone has just a few counts. This CDR3 reads CASSYSRAQIEKLFF. The CDR3 DNA sequence: TGTGCCAGCAGTTACTCGAGGGCACAGATCGAAAAACTGTTTTTT. The rearrangement links TRBV6-5 to TRBJ1-4, with unresolved D. Trimming shortened V by 0 bases and J by 8 bases, and 13 bases separated the two germline ends. From germline, CDR1 is MNHEY and CDR2 SVGAGI. This CDR3 spans 15 amino acids.

This clone showed up just once. The J gene is TRBJ1-4, the V gene TRBV4-1; TRBD1 matches 9 bases. The trim removed 4 bases at V and 0 bases at J, leaving 6 bases unmatched. Germline values: CDR1 MGHRA, CDR2 YSYEKL. The CDR3 length is 17 residues. CDR3 protein: CASSLRQGGATNEKLFF. The CDR3 coding sequence is TGCGCCAGCAGCCTCCGACAGGGGGGAGCAACTAATGAAAAACTGTTTTTT.

The chain recombines TRBV28 with TRBJ2-7; D is perhaps TRBD2 (7 bases). The CDR3 totals 15 residues. Trimming shortened V by 7 bases and J by 7 bases, and 23 bases separated the two germline ends. Germline CDR1 is MDHEN and CDR2 is SYDVKM. The DNA of the CDR3 is TGTGCCAGCACTACCCGGGGAGGGGGTAACGGAGAGCAGTACTTC. It codes for CASTTRGGGNGEQYF.